This passage covers 18 T cell receptor beta chains from one sample sequenced in a study of T-cell reconstitution after alpha-beta-depleted transplantation in children (dated by TCRdb to the mid-2010s). The library was generated by PCR. Sequenced using an Illumina HiSeq 2500. Molecular barcoding was employed in the preparation of TCR libraries, with unique molecular identifiers being used to normalize TCRbeta repertoire quantification. TCRdb cleaned the public reads at Q25 with fastp, built clones with MiXCR and kept in-frame beta chains. Rows matching on CDR3 protein sequence are summarized as one entry with the most common DNA and genes. For this sample there are around 230,000 distinct CDR3 sequences; approximately 17% appear just once. 35% to 50% of the sample lies in the top ten. Interpreted using the paper, the treatment or condition label stands for: allogeneic hematopoietic cell transplantation with graft depleted of TCRalphabeta T cells and CD19 B cells.

The material sequenced was PBMCs, mostly from graft donor cells, taken 360 days after TCRalphabeta/CD19-depleted stem cell transplant. These TCRs come from a male patient aged 2-15 years who had a stem cell transplant for acute lymphoblastic leukemia, so the T cells may come from the graft donor.

V gene TRBV7-6 combines with J gene TRBJ2-7; 8 bases are shared with TRBD2. The junction had 8 bases not matched to a gene; V was cut back by 1 base and J by 0 bases. CDR1 is SGHVS and CDR2 is FNYEAQ in the germline V gene. This CDR3 has 17 amino acids. CDR3: CASSLVVGGGLSYEQYF. Here the CDR3 DNA reads TGTGCCAGCAGCTTAGTTGTAGGCGGGGGGCTCTCCTACGAGCAGTACTTC.

This chain connects TRBV20-1 to TRBJ2-1; perhaps TRBD1 as D (6 bases). CDR1 DFQATT and CDR2 SNEGSKA come from the germline V gene (reference sequence). V was cut by 6 bases and J by 4 bases, with 13 bases left in between. This CDR3 contains 13 residues. The CDR3 coding sequence is TGCAGTGCCGATAGGGACAATTACAATGAGCAGTTCTTC. The encoded protein is CSADRDNYNEQFF.

This clonotype was observed a few times. The genes are TRBV20-1 and TRBJ2-1, with D perhaps TRBD1 or TRBD2 (9 bases each). This CDR3 has 17 residues. Germline V gives CDR1 DFQATT, CDR2 SNEGSKA (reference sequence). Trimming removed 0 bases from V and 1 base from J, with 16 bases in between. CDR3 in amino acids: CSARDASGTGSYNEQFF. The CDR3 nucleotides are TGCAGTGCTAGAGATGCTAGCGGGACAGGGTCCTACAATGAGCAGTTCTTC.

Many counts were recorded for this clonotype. V and J are TRBV5-1 and TRBJ1-1, with D unresolved. The CDR3 is made up of 15 amino acids. V gave up 1 base and J gave up 0 bases, with 10 bases separating them. Looked up from germline, CDR1 is SGHRS and CDR2 is YFSETQ. CDR3 residues: CASSLYRALNTEAFF. The CDR3 DNA sequence: TGCGCCAGCAGCTTGTATCGAGCATTGAACACTGAAGCTTTCTTT.

The J gene is TRBJ2-1, the V gene TRBV27, with no clear D. Germline V gene sequence: CDR1 MNHEY, CDR2 SMNVEV (reference sequence). The V and J ends lost 2 bases and 6 bases respectively, with 20 bases between them. The CDR3 length is 17 residues. The CDR3 reads CASSLIVGSSVGNEQFF. In DNA, the CDR3 is TGTGCCAGCAGTTTAATTGTCGGGTCATCCGTAGGCAATGAGCAGTTCTTC.

Only a few counts were recorded for this clonotype. The J gene is TRBJ1-6, the V gene TRBV4-3, with a weak D call TRBD1 (5 bases). The CDR3 contains 17 residues. V dropped 0 bases and J dropped 9 bases, with 18 bases sitting between them. Germline lookup yields CDR1 LGHNA and CDR2 YSLEER. CDR3 DNA sequence: TGCGCCAGCAGCCAAGAGAGGCGGGCAGGGTCGGGTTCACCCCTCCACTTT. This translates into CASSQERRAGSGSPLHF.

The table lists this clonotype with a few counts. The chain couples TRBV7-9 to TRBJ2-2; 11 nucleotides align to TRBD2. CDR1 and CDR2 from the germline V gene are SEHNR and FQNEAQ (reference sequence). The V and J ends lost 2 bases and 2 bases, in that order; junction bases with no gene match: 4. The CDR3 sequence is 17 residues long. The CDR3 loop is CASSLSGTSGNTGELFF. The CDR3 DNA reads as TGTGCCAGCAGCTTAAGTGGGACTAGCGGTAACACCGGGGAGCTGTTTTTT.

V gene TRBV12-3 or TRBV12-4 combines with J gene TRBJ1-4; weak D call: TRBD1 (5 bases). The CDR3 loop spans 15 amino acids. V was pared by 7 bases and J by 7 bases, with 19 bases between. The CDR3 protein is CASTSDISRGEKLFF. CDR3 DNA sequence: TGTGCCAGCACCTCGGACATTTCCCGGGGTGAAAAACTGTTTTTT.

Notes on this clonotype: A much larger clone is a single base away; this may be a read error. This chain joins TRBV5-1 and TRBJ1-2; 9 bases are shared with TRBD1. J gave up 8 bases and V 0 bases, and 5 bases lay outside the gene matches. Germline values: CDR1 SGHRS, CDR2 YFSETQ. This CDR3 is 14 amino acids long. The CDR3 DNA reads as TGCGCCAGCAGCTTGGAACAGGGGGCAGGAGGCTACACCTTC. Its translation is CASSLEQGAGGYTF.

This clonotype has just a few counts. The chain links TRBV28 to TRBJ1-5; 7 bases match TRBD1. The CDR3 covers 14 residues. Germline V gives CDR1 MDHEN, CDR2 SYDVKM. V shed 6 bases and J 3 bases; nucleotides not matched to a gene: 5. CDR3: CASSFDRDNQPQHF. The CDR3 nucleotides read TGTGCCAGCAGCTTCGACAGGGACAATCAGCCCCAGCATTTT.

This clonotype was seen more than once but under ten times. This CDR3 is CASSSPGHRTWNQPQHF. DNA of the CDR3: TGTGCCAGCAGTTCTCCGGGACACAGGACTTGGAATCAGCCCCAGCATTTT. The rearrangement links TRBV12-3 or TRBV12-4 to TRBJ1-5; tentatively, D is TRBD1 (6 bases). This CDR3 has 17 amino acids. V was clipped by 4 bases and J by 4 bases, with 20 bases between them.

Concerning this clonotype: The missing conserved phenylalanine or tryptophan at the end of this CDR3 makes a read error likely. The V and J genes are TRBV6-5 and TRBJ2-3, with D possibly matching TRBD1 (6 bases). The CDR3 is made up of 16 amino acids. CDR1 is MNHEY and CDR2 is SVGAGI in the germline V gene. V gave up 0 bases and J gave up 1 base, with 11 bases separating them. CDR3 coding DNA: TGTGCCAGCAGTTACTCTCGGTCAGGGGGCACAGATACGCAGTATTAT. Protein: CASSYSRSGGTDTQYY.

A few counts support this clonotype. This chain links TRBV7-9 with TRBJ1-1, with D unresolved. Germline-derived CDR1 and CDR2 are SEHNR and FQNEAQ (reference sequence). There are 15 residues in the CDR3. V lost 4 bases to trimming and J lost 0 bases, with 12 bases between them. The DNA of the CDR3 is TGTGCCAGCAGCTCCTCCAAAGCCATGAACACTGAAGCTTTCTTT. Encoded protein: CASSSSKAMNTEAFF.

The V and J genes are TRBV29-1 and TRBJ2-5; weak D call: TRBD1 (6 bases). Trimming took off 2 bases at V and 1 base at J, with 14 bases between the two ends. Germline assignment: CDR1 SQVTM and CDR2 ANQGSEA. The CDR3 contains 15 residues. The CDR3 region has the DNA TGCAGCGTTGAACCCAATGGACAGAGCCAAGAGACCCAGTACTTC. Protein product: CSVEPNGQSQETQYF.

This chain connects TRBV20-1 to TRBJ1-5; 7 positions agree with TRBD1. This CDR3 is 18 amino acids long. The V segment lost 4 bases and the J segment 4 bases; nucleotides outside the gene matches: 19. The V gene's germline CDR1 is DFQATT and CDR2 SNEGSKA (reference sequence). The CDR3 is CSATPWGPRQGGNQPQHF. In DNA form, the CDR3 reads TGCAGTGCTACACCATGGGGACCCCGACAGGGTGGTAATCAGCCCCAGCATTTT.

The chain combines TRBV2 with TRBJ2-7; 8 bases line up with TRBD2. This CDR3 is 15 amino acids long. V shed 6 bases and J 2 bases; nucleotides not matched to a gene: 9. Per germline, CDR1 SNHLY and CDR2 FYNNEI. Here the CDR3 DNA reads TGTGCCAGCAGGCTCAAGCGGGGGACCCCCTACGAGCAGTACTTC. Residues: CASRLKRGTPYEQYF.

This clonotype came up a few times. The chain carries TRBV5-1 and TRBJ2-3; possibly TRBD2 for D (5 bases). Trimming pared 4 bases from V and 6 bases from J, leaving 15 bases between. Germline CDR1 SGHRS, CDR2 YFSETQ. This CDR3 contains 14 residues. CDR3 in amino acids: CASSPTMGLDTQYF. The CDR3 DNA reads as TGCGCCAGCAGCCCGACTATGGGGTTGGATACGCAGTATTTT.

This chain links TRBV11-2 with TRBJ2-1, with a possible D match to TRBD1 (6 bases). Germline V gene sequence: CDR1 SGHAT, CDR2 FQNNGV. The CDR3 is 13 residues long. Trimming removed 5 bases at V and 5 bases at J, with 10 bases between. The CDR3 reads CASSTRTDNEQFF. As DNA, the CDR3 is TGTGCCAGCAGCACCAGGACAGACAATGAGCAGTTCTTC.